This T cell receptor beta chain derives from a study of blood T cell repertoires in COVID-19. Study-wide context: The United States, Italy and Spain provided the acute and convalescent COVID-19 samples.

In the original workflow: Estimated nucleated cell counts came from reference gene primer amplification. Profiled with immunoSEQ multiplex PCR; TCRdb holds only in-frame clones, not every one. The V and J calls and clone size come from that table; D and trimming were worked out from the DNA. The data show approximately 500,000 clones, approximately 92% seen once. Seattle researchers signed up patients amid active infection and tracked them longitudinally. The sequenced material came from peripheral blood. This clonotype was sampled from a man aged 18 to 30 with COVID-19, enrolled during active disease.

The CDR3 DNA reads TGCGCCAGCAGCTTGGTAGCGGGGGGACCTCCTAGCACAGATACGCAGTATTTT. Translation gives CASSLVAGGPPSTDTQYF. The chain has TRBV5-1 and TRBJ2-3; 10 nucleotides match TRBD2. With V trimmed by 0 bases and J by 0 bases, 7 bases remained unmatched. This CDR3 is 18 amino acids long. Germline V gives CDR1 SGHRS, CDR2 YFSETQ.